This T cell receptor (beta chain) came from a study of post-analysis software for immune sequencing data. Overall study context: There were relapsing-remitting, secondary progressive and progressive-relapsing multiple sclerosis among the disease courses included. Study findings and constraints: Compared against controls, patients with multiple sclerosis displayed significantly lower normalized Chao1 diversity. In patients, TRBV5-6, TRBV5-1 and TRBV20-1 belonged to five TRBV segments found more frequently than in controls.

TCR beta cDNA libraries had unique molecular identifiers. Yield was around 500,000 cDNA molecules from approximately 0.91 to 9.4 million T cells. TCRdb called the PCR reads again in MiXCR, with one record for every CDR3 protein. The data show fewer than 600,000 distinct CDR3 sequences, around 40% seen once. Germline V gene lookup returns CDR1 LGHDT and CDR2 YNNKEL (reference sequence). The germline V and J ends were trimmed by 0 bases and 4 bases, with 8 bases remaining between them. CDR3 length: 14 amino acids. This clonotype was counted only a few times. The antigen remains unidentified. The source is a girl aged 5 to 17 with multiple sclerosis. The sequencing sample was made of blood. The V gene is TRBV3-1, the J gene TRBJ2-3; D is undetermined. The CDR3 region has the DNA TGTGCCAGCAGCCAAGACCCTTCCGCAGATACGCAGTATTTT. Its protein is CASSQDPSADTQYF.